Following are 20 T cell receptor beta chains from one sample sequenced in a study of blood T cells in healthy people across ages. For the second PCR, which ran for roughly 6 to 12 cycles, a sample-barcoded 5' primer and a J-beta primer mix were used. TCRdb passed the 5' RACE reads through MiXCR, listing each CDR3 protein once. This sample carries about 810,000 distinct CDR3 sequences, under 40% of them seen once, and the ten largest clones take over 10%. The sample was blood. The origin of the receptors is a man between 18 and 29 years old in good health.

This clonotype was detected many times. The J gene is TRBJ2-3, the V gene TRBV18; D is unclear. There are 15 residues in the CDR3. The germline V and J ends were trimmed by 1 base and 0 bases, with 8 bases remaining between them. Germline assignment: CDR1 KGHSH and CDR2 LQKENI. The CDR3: CASSPRERSTDTQYF. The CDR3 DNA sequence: TGTGCCAGCTCACCACGCGAGAGGAGCACAGATACGCAGTATTTT.

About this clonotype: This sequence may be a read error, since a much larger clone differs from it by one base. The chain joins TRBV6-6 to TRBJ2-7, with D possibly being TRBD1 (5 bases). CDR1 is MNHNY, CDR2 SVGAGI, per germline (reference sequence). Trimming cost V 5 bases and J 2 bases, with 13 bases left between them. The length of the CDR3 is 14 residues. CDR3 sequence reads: CASSDDTGAYEQYF. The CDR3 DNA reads TGTGCCAGCAGTGACGACACAGGAGCCTACGAGCAGTACTTC.

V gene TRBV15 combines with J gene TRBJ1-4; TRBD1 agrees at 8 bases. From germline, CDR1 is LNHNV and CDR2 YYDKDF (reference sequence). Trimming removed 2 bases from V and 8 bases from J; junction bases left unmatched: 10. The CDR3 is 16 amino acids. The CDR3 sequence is CATSRRPDRGGEKLFF. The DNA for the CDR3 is TGTGCCACCAGCAGACGTCCCGACAGGGGAGGGGAAAAACTGTTTTTT. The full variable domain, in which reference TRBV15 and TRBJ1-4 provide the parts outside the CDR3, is DAMVIQNPRYQVTQFGKPVTLSCSQTLNHNVMYWYQQKSSQAPKLLFHYYDKDFNNEADTPDNFQSRRPNTSFCFLDIRSPGLGDTAMYLCATSRRPDRGGEKLFFGSGTQLSVL.

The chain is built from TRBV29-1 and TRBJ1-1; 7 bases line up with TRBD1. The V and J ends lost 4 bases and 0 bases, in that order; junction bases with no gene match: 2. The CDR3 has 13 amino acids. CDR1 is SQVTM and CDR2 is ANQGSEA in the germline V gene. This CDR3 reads CSVAGQMNTEAFF. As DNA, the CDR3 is TGCAGCGTTGCGGGACAGATGAACACTGAAGCTTTCTTT.

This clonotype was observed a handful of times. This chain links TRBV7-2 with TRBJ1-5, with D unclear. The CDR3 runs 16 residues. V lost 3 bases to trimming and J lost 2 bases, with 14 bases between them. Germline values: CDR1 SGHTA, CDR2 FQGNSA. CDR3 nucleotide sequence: TGTGCCAGCAGCTTTATGGCACTCCATGGCAATCAGCCCCAGCATTTT. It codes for CASSFMALHGNQPQHF.

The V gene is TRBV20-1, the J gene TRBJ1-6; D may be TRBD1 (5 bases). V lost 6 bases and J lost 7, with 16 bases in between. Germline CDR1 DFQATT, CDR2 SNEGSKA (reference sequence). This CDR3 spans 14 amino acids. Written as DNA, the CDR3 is TGCAGTGCCACGCGGGACCCTGGCAATTCACCCCTCCACTTT. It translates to CSATRDPGNSPLHF.

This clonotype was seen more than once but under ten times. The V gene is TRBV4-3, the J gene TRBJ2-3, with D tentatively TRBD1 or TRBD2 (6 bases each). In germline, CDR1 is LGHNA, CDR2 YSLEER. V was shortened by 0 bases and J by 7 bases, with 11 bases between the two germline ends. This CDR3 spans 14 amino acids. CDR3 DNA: TGCGCCAGCAGCCAAGACGAGGGGGGTAATACGCAGTATTTT. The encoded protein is CASSQDEGGNTQYF.

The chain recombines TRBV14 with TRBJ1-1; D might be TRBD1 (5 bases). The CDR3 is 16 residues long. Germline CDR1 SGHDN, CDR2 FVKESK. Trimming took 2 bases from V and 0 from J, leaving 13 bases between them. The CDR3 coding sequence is TGTGCCAGCAGCCAATCCGGGGCGCTGATGAACACTGAAGCTTTCTTT. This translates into CASSQSGALMNTEAFF. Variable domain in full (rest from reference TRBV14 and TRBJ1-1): EAGVTQFPSHSVIEKGQTVTLRCDPISGHDNLYWYRRVMGKEIKFLLHFVKESKQDESGMPNNRFLAERTGGTYSTLKVQPAELEDSGVYFCASSQSGALMNTEAFFGQGTRLTVV.

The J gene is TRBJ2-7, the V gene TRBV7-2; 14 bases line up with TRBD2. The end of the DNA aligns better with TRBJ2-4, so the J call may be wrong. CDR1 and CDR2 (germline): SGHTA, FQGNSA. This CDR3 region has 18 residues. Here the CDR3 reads CASSSRLAGGPKGDIQYF. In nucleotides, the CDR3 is TGTGCCAGCAGCTCCCGACTAGCGGGGGGGCCTAAAGGAGACATTCAGTACTTC.

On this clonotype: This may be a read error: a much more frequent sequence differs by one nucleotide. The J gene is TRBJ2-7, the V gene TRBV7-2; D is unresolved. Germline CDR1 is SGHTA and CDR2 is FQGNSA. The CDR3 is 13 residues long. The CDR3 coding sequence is TGTGCCAGCAACTTATCCACAGCCTACGAGCAGTACTTC. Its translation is CASNLSTAYEQYF.

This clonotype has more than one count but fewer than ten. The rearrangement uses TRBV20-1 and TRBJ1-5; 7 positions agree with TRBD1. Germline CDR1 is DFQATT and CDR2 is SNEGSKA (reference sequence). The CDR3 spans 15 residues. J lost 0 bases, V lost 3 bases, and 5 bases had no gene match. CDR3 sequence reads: CSARGTVTSNQPQHF. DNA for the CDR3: TGCAGTGCTAGGGGGACAGTCACTAGCAATCAGCCCCAGCATTTT.

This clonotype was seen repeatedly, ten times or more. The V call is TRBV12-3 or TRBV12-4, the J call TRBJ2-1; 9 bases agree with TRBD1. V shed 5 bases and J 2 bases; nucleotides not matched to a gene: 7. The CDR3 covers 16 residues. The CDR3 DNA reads TGTGCCAGCAGTCTTCTCCGGGACAGGGCCTACAATGAGCAGTTCTTC. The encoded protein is CASSLLRDRAYNEQFF.

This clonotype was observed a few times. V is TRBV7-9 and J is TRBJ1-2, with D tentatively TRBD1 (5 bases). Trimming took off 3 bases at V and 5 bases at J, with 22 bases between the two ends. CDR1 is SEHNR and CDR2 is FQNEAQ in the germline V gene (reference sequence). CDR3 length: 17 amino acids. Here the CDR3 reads CASSLGGASSFKYGYTF. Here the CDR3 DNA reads TGTGCCAGCAGCTTGGGAGGGGCTAGTAGTTTTAAGTATGGCTACACCTTC. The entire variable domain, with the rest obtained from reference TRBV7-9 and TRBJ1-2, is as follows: DTGVSQNPRHKITKRGQNVTFRCDPISEHNRLYWYRQTLGQGPEFLTYFQNEAQLEKSRLLSDRFSAERPKGSFSTLEIQRTEQGDSAMYLCASSLGGASSFKYGYTFGSGTRLTVV.

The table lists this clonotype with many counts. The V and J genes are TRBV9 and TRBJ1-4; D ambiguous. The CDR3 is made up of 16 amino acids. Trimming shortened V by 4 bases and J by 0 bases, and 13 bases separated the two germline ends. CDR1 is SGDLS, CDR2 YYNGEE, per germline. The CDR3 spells CASSSRSDATNEKLFF. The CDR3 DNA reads TGTGCCAGCAGCTCTAGGTCGGATGCAACTAATGAAAAACTGTTTTTT. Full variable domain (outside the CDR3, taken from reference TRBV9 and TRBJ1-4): DSGVTQTPKHLITATGQRVTLRCSPRSGDLSVYWYQQSLDQGLQFLIQYYNGEERAKGNILERFSAQQFPDLHSELNLSSLELGDSALYFCASSSRSDATNEKLFFGSGTQLSVL.

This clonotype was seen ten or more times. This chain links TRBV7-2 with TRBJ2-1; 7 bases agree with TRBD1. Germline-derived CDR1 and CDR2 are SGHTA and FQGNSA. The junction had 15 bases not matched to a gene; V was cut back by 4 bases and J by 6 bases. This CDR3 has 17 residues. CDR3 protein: CASSYHPGQVAGNEQFF. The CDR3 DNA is TGTGCCAGCAGCTATCACCCTGGACAGGTAGCTGGCAATGAGCAGTTCTTC.

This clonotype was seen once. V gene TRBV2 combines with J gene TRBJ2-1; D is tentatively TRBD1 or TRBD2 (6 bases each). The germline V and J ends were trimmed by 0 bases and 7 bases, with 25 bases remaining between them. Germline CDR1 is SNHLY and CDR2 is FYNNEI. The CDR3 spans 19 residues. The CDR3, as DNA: TGTGCCAGCAGTGAAGCACTACTCTCATCCAGGGGAGGTAGGAATGAGCAGTTCTTC. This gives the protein CASSEALLSSRGGRNEQFF.

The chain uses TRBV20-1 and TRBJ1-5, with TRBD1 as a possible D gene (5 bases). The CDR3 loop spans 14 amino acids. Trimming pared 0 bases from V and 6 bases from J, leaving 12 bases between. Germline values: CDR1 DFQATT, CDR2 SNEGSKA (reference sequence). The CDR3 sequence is CSAREGGTGQPQHF. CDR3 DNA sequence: TGCAGTGCTAGAGAAGGAGGGACTGGTCAGCCCCAGCATTTT.

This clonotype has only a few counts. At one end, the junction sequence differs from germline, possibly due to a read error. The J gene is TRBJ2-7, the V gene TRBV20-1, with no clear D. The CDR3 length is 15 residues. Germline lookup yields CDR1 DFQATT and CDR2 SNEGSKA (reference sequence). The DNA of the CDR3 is TGCAGTGCTAGAGATCCCGCGATAAGCTCCTACGAGCGGTACTTC. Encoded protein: CSARDPAISSYERYF.

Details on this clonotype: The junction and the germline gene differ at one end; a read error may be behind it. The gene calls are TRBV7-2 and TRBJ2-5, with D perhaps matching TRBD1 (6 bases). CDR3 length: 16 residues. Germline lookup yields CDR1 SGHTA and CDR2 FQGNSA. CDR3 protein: CASSLALQGYQEAQYF. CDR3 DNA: TGTGCCAGCAGCTTAGCCCTACAGGGATACCAAGAGGCCCAGTACTTC.

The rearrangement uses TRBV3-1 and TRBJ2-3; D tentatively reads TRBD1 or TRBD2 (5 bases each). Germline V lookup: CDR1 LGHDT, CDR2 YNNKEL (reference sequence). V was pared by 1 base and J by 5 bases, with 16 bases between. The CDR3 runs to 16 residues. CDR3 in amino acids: CASSQGLWGEGDTQYF. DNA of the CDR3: TGTGCCAGCAGCCAAGGATTGTGGGGCGAGGGAGATACGCAGTATTTT.